A selection of T cell receptor beta chains follows, all from one sample in a study of metastatic and nonmetastatic thyroid tumors. TCRdb re-analyzed the PCR reads through MiXCR. There are 30,000 or so clones in the sample; around a fifth occur only once, and approximately 8% lies in the top ten. Material: blood. These receptors were taken from a female donor with papillary thyroid cancer or a benign thyroid nodule (not recorded which). Some clones in this sample may be carry-over from other donors' samples. Each CDR3 is given with its conserved first and last residue. The D gene is left open where the match is weak. Clone size appears in some rows only: once, few, many, or a class for an expanded clone.

D gene: -; V gene: TRBV7-3; J gene: TRBJ1-1; clone size: many; CDR3 protein: CASRLTGNTEAFF; CDR3 DNA: TGTGCCAGCAGACTGACAGGGAACACTGAAGCTTTCTTT
D gene: -; V gene: TRBV30; J gene: TRBJ1-2; clone size: -; CDR3 protein: CAWSAGLGGYTF; CDR3 DNA: TGTGCCTGGAGTGCGGGGCTGGGGGGCTACACCTTC
D gene: TRBD2; V gene: TRBV5-1; J gene: TRBJ2-7; clone size: once; CDR3 protein: CASSLTSTSSYEQYF; CDR3 DNA: TGCGCCAGCAGCCTGACTAGCACGAGCTCCTACGAGCAGTACTTC
D gene: -; V gene: TRBV6-1; J gene: TRBJ2-1; clone size: few; CDR3 protein: CASSVDPWGYNEQFF; CDR3 DNA: TGTGCCAGCAGTGTCGACCCGTGGGGATACAATGAGCAGTTCTTC
D gene: -; V gene: TRBV6-2/TRBV6-3; J gene: TRBJ2-3; clone size: medium-sized; CDR3 protein: CASSYAGPTDTQYF; CDR3 DNA: TGTGCCAGCAGTTACGCCGGGCCTACAGATACGCAGTATTTT
D gene: TRBD2; V gene: TRBV29-1; J gene: TRBJ2-1; clone size: many; CDR3 protein: CSVETSFGGDEQFF; CDR3 DNA: TGCAGCGTTGAGACTAGCTTCGGTGGCGATGAGCAGTTCTTC
D gene: TRBD1; V gene: TRBV11-1; J gene: TRBJ1-6; clone size: many; CDR3 protein: CASSLGQGLNSPLHF; CDR3 DNA: TGTGCCAGCAGCCTTGGACAGGGGTTGAATTCACCCCTCCACTTT
D gene: TRBD1; V gene: TRBV27; J gene: TRBJ2-7; clone size: few; CDR3 protein: CASSMTGAGNEQYF; CDR3 DNA: TGTGCCAGCAGTATGACAGGGGCGGGGAACGAGCAGTACTTC
D gene: -; V gene: TRBV27; J gene: TRBJ1-5; clone size: many; CDR3 protein: CASSPTDGGKQPQHF; CDR3 DNA: TGTGCCAGCAGTCCCACCGACGGGGGGAAGCAGCCCCAGCATTTT
D gene: -; V gene: TRBV6-1; J gene: TRBJ1-1; clone size: -; CDR3 protein: CASSEGQLNTEAFF; CDR3 DNA: TGTGCCAGCAGTGAAGGACAGCTGAACACTGAAGCTTTCTTT
D gene: -; V gene: TRBV11-2; J gene: TRBJ2-2; clone size: medium-sized; CDR3 protein: CASSLIGAGTGELFF; CDR3 DNA: TGTGCCAGCAGCTTAATCGGGGCCGGCACCGGGGAGCTGTTTTTT
D gene: TRBD1; V gene: TRBV19; J gene: TRBJ2-1; clone size: once; CDR3 protein: CASRRGQGRNEQFF; CDR3 DNA: TGTGCCAGTAGAAGAGGACAGGGAAGGAATGAGCAGTTCTTC
D gene: -; V gene: TRBV28; J gene: TRBJ1-2; clone size: few; CDR3 protein: CASIPVNRKYGYTF; CDR3 DNA: TGTGCCAGCATCCCGGTAAACAGGAAGTATGGCTACACCTTC
D gene: TRBD1; V gene: TRBV7-3; J gene: TRBJ2-2; clone size: once; CDR3 protein: CASSLGGQGNTGELFF; CDR3 DNA: TGTGCCAGCAGCCTCGGGGGACAGGGCAACACCGGGGAGCTGTTTTTT
D gene: -; V gene: TRBV2; J gene: TRBJ2-7; clone size: -; CDR3 protein: CATQPLASISYEQYF; CDR3 DNA: TGTGCCACCCAACCCTTAGCGTCCATCTCCTACGAGCAGTACTTC
D gene: TRBD2; V gene: TRBV12-3/TRBV12-4; J gene: TRBJ2-1; clone size: many; CDR3 protein: CASRRSGSSYNEQFF; CDR3 DNA: TGTGCCAGCAGAAGAAGCGGGAGCTCCTACAATGAGCAGTTCTTC
D gene: TRBD1; V gene: TRBV12-3/TRBV12-4; J gene: TRBJ1-2; clone size: many; CDR3 protein: CASTRQGADYGHTF; CDR3 DNA: TGTGCCAGCACCCGACAGGGGGCGGACTATGGCCACACCTTC
D gene: TRBD1; V gene: TRBV20-1; J gene: TRBJ2-5; clone size: -; CDR3 protein: CSARSPQGQGGGETQYF; CDR3 DNA: TGCAGTGCTAGATCTCCCCAGGGACAGGGTGGAGGAGAGACCCAGTACTTC
D gene: TRBD2; V gene: TRBV6-1; J gene: TRBJ2-7; clone size: -; CDR3 protein: CASSEGTSGSYEQYF; CDR3 DNA: TGTGCCAGCAGTGAAGGGACTAGCGGCTCCTACGAGCAGTACTTC
D gene: TRBD1; V gene: TRBV10-2; J gene: TRBJ2-1; clone size: -; CDR3 protein: CASSQGDNSNEQFF; CDR3 DNA: TGTGCCAGCAGCCAGGGGGATAATAGCAATGAGCAGTTCTTC
D gene: -; V gene: TRBV7-8; J gene: TRBJ1-2; clone size: many; CDR3 protein: CASSSAETYGYTF; CDR3 DNA: TGTGCCAGCAGCTCCGCGGAGACCTATGGCTACACCTTC
D gene: -; V gene: TRBV5-1; J gene: TRBJ2-7; clone size: many; CDR3 protein: CASSAGTASISEQYF; CDR3 DNA: TGCGCCAGCAGCGCCGGGACGGCGAGTATCTCCGAGCAGTACTTC
D gene: -; V gene: TRBV7-6; J gene: TRBJ2-5; clone size: -; CDR3 protein: CASSSLGAQYF; CDR3 DNA: TGTGCCAGCAGCTCCCTTGGGGCCCAGTACTTC
D gene: TRBD1; V gene: TRBV5-1; J gene: TRBJ1-4; clone size: -; CDR3 protein: CASSTGQGGSNEKLFF; CDR3 DNA: TGCGCCAGCAGCACGGGACAGGGCGGGTCTAATGAAAAACTGTTTTTT
D gene: -; V gene: TRBV20-1; J gene: TRBJ1-4; clone size: many; CDR3 protein: CSAMVRQGDGKLFF; CDR3 DNA: TGCAGTGCTATGGTCCGGCAGGGTGACGGAAAACTGTTTTTT
D gene: -; V gene: TRBV5-1; J gene: TRBJ2-7; clone size: many; CDR3 protein: CASSLVTRSEQYF; CDR3 DNA: TGCGCCAGCAGCTTAGTGACACGGAGCGAGCAGTACTTC
D gene: TRBD1; V gene: TRBV7-7; J gene: TRBJ2-3; clone size: many; CDR3 protein: CASSRGQGTDTQYF; CDR3 DNA: TGTGCTAGCAGCCGGGGACAGGGCACAGATACGCAGTATTTT
D gene: -; V gene: TRBV5-1; J gene: TRBJ2-4; clone size: many; CDR3 protein: CASSPGGDIQYF; CDR3 DNA: TGCGCCAGCAGCCCGGGCGGTGACATTCAGTACTTC
D gene: TRBD2; V gene: TRBV9; J gene: TRBJ2-3; clone size: many; CDR3 protein: CASSVGLAGASTDTQYF; CDR3 DNA: TGTGCCAGCAGCGTAGGGCTAGCGGGGGCGAGCACAGATACGCAGTATTTT
D gene: -; V gene: TRBV11-2; J gene: TRBJ2-3; clone size: -; CDR3 protein: CASSFRGGWADTQYF; CDR3 DNA: TGTGCCAGCAGCTTTAGGGGGGGCTGGGCAGATACGCAGTATTTT
D gene: -; V gene: TRBV4-1; J gene: TRBJ2-1; clone size: -; CDR3 protein: CASSGGWELALNEQFF; CDR3 DNA: TGCGCCAGCAGCGGGGGCTGGGAACTAGCGTTAAATGAGCAGTTCTTC